This TCR beta chain was found in a study of T cells in Graves' hyperthyroidism and ophthalmopathy. Study summary: Peripheral blood specimens were obtained at initial diagnosis, prior to any treatment.

RNA transcripts served as the template for amplifying TCR beta CDR3 regions. TCR CDR3 regions were first amplified by RT-PCR with HTBI primers. TCRdb reprocessed the multiplex PCR reads with MiXCR, giving one entry per CDR3 protein. The table includes hundreds of thousands of distinct CDR3 sequences, about 15% detected once. Disease lasting under 3 months, a NOSPECS grade of at least 4, and a Clinical Activity Score of at least 3 were features of the ophthalmopathy patients. The study, taken as a whole, reports: Ophthalmopathy prediction by the model preceded onset by a median approximately 5.9 months.

V was cut by 1 base and J by 5 bases, with 3 bases left in between. Germline CDR1 is SGHTA and CDR2 is FQGNSA. The CDR3 covers 11 residues. Many counts were recorded for this clonotype. As yet, its antigen is unknown. The origin of this receptor is a middle-aged woman with Graves' ophthalmopathy. The chain carries TRBV7-2 and TRBJ2-7; unclear D gene. Specimen: blood. The DNA for the CDR3 is TGTGCCAGCAGCTTAGTCAACGAGCAGTACTTC. It codes for CASSLVNEQYF.